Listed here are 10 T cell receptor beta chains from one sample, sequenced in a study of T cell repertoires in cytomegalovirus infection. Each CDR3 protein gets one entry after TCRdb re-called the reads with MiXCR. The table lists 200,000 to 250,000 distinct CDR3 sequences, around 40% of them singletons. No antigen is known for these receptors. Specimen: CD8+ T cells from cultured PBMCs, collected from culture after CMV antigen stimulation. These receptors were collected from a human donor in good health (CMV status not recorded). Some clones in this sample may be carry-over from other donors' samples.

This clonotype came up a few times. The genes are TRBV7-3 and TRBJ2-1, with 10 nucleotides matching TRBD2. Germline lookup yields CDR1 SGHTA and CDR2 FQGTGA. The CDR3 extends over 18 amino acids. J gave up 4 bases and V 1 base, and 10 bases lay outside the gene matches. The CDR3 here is CASSLRVSGGPSYNEQFF. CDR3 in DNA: TGTGCCAGCAGCTTAAGGGTTAGCGGGGGGCCGAGTTACAATGAGCAGTTCTTC.

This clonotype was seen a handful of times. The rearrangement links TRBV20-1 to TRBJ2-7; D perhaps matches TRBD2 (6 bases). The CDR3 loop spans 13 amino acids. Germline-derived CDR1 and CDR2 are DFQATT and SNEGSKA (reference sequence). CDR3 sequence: CSPGVAGRDEQYF. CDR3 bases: TGCAGCCCGGGGGTGGCTGGCAGGGACGAGCAGTACTTC.

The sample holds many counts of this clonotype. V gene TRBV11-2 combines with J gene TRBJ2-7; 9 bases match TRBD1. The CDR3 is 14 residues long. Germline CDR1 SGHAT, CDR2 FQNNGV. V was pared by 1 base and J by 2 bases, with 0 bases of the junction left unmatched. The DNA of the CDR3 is TGTGCCAGCAGCTTAGGGACAGGGGCCTACGAGCAGTACTTC. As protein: CASSLGTGAYEQYF. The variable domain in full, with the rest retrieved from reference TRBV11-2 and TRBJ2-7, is EAGVAQSPRYKIIEKRQSVAFWCNPISGHATLYWYQQILGQGPKLLIQFQNNGVVDDSQLPKDRFSAERLKGVDSTLKIQPAKLEDSAVYLCASSLGTGAYEQYFGPGTRLTVT.

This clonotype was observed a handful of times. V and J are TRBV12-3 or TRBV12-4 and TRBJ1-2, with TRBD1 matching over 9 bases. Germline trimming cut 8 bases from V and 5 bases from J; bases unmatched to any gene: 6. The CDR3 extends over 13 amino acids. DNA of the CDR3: TGTGCCAGCCACAGGGGGCTGTGGTATGGCTACACCTTC. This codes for CASHRGLWYGYTF.

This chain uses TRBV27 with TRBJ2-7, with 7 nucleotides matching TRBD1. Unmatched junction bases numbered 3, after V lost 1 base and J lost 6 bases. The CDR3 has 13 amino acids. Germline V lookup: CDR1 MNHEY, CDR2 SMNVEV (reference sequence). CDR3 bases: TGTGCCAGCAGTTTATTGACAGGGAGCGAGCAGTACTTC. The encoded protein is CASSLLTGSEQYF.

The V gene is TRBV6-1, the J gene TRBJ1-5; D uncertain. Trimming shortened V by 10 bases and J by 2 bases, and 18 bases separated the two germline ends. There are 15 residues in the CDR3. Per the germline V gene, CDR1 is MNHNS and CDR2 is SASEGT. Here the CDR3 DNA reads TGTGCCACCAAGGGCGCGGGGTCGGGCAATCAGCCCCAGCATTTT. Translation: CATKGAGSGNQPQHF.

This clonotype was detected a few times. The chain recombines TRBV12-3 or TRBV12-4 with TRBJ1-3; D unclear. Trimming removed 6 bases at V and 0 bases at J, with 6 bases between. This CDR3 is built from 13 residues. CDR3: CASREFSGNTIYF. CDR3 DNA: TGTGCCAGCAGGGAGTTCTCTGGAAACACCATATATTTT.

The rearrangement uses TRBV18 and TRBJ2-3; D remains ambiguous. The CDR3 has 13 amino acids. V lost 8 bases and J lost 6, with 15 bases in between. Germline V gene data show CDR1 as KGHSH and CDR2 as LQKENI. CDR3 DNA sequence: TGTGCCAGCACAGATGATGGCGCCGATACGCAGTATTTT. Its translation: CASTDDGADTQYF.

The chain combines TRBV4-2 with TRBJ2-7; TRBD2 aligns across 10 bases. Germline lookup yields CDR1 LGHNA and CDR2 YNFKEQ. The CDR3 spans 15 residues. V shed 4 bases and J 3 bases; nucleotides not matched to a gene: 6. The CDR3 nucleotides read TGTGCCAGCAGCCCCTCGACTAGCGGGTACTACGAGCAGTACTTC. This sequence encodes CASSPSTSGYYEQYF.

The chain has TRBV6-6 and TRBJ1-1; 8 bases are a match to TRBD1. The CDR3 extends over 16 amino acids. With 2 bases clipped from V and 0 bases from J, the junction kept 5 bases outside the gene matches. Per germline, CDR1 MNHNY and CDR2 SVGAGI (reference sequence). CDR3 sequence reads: CASSYVQGGMNTEAFF. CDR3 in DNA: TGTGCCAGCAGTTACGTACAGGGGGGAATGAACACTGAAGCTTTCTTT.